This is a list of T cell receptor beta chains from one sample in a study of T-cell reconstitution after alpha-beta-depleted transplantation in children. A single record per CDR3 protein comes from TCRdb applying MiXCR to the PCR reads. The repertoire holds some 200,000 distinct CDR3 sequences, with 6% to 7% as singletons. Sequenced material: PBMCs from the stem cell graft donor, taken from the stem cell graft. These receptor sequences come from a human donor who donated a stem cell graft to a child with Wiskott-Aldrich syndrome. CDR3s include the opening cysteine and the closing phenylalanine or tryptophan. The size field is filled for only some rows; it gives once, few, many or a size class.

>many|TRBV5-1
CASSYRDGEQYF
>many|TRBV28
CASSATYNEQFF
>many|TRBV2
CASTGTRGVEQFF
>.|TRBV5-1
CASSLGGQAAEAFF
>many|TRBV13
CASSPTSGRDYEQYF
>.|TRBV30
CAWSSGDTQYF
>few|TRBV19
CASGNRDSVNLLAQYF
>many|TRBV20-1
CSARASRGPGETQYF
>.|TRBV6-2/TRBV6-3
CASSYPLAGGPARETQYF
>many|TRBV5-1
CASSPEGGAENTGELFF
>many|TRBV25-1
CASSDRGVTDTQYF